A selection of T cell receptor beta chains follows, all from one sample in a study of cytomegalovirus exposure and HLA in healthy donors. Some clones are missing from TCRdb's copy, which holds only in-frame ones; the method was immunoSEQ multiplex PCR. The profile shows 200,000 or so clones, about 81% of them singletons. The sequenced sample was PBMCs. The source is a woman aged 40 to 50 in good health and CMV-seronegative. The CDR3 runs from the conserved cysteine through the conserved F or W. The order of the fields is J gene, D gene, V gene, clone size, CDR3 DNA, CDR3 protein. A D gene is named only where the DNA matches it firmly. Clone size is shown for a subset of rows, as once, few, many or a class of expanded clone.

j_gene: TRBJ1-2; d_gene: TRBD1; v_gene: TRBV11-2; abundance: -; CDR3nt: TGTGCCAGCAGCTTGGTGCCGGGACAGGCCTATGGCTACACCTTC; CDR3aa: CASSLVPGQAYGYTF
j_gene: TRBJ1-5; d_gene: -; v_gene: TRBV9; abundance: -; CDR3nt: TGTGCCAGCAGCGTAGGGCAGGGGAATCAGCCCCAGCATTTT; CDR3aa: CASSVGQGNQPQHF
j_gene: TRBJ1-1; d_gene: -; v_gene: TRBV9; abundance: -; CDR3nt: TGTGCCAGCAGCGTAGGTGGGGGGGATGAAGCTTTCTTT; CDR3aa: CASSVGGGDEAFF
j_gene: TRBJ1-5; d_gene: -; v_gene: TRBV7-2; abundance: -; CDR3nt: TGTGCCAGCAGCTTAGGAGGTACCGGTAATCAGCCCCAGCATTTT; CDR3aa: CASSLGGTGNQPQHF
j_gene: TRBJ2-7; d_gene: -; v_gene: TRBV30; abundance: -; CDR3nt: TGTGCCTGGATTCAGGCTTACGAGCAGTACTTC; CDR3aa: CAWIQAYEQYF
j_gene: TRBJ2-7; d_gene: -; v_gene: TRBV2; abundance: once; CDR3nt: TGTGCCAGCAGTGAAGCGGGCGGGTACTCCTACGAGCAGTACTTC; CDR3aa: CASSEAGGYSYEQYF
j_gene: TRBJ2-3; d_gene: TRBD2; v_gene: TRBV6-4; abundance: -; CDR3nt: TGTGCCAGCAGCCTAGCGGGATCCACAGATACGCAGTATTTT; CDR3aa: CASSLAGSTDTQYF
j_gene: TRBJ2-1; d_gene: -; v_gene: TRBV2; abundance: -; CDR3nt: TGTGCCAGCCGTGGGGAGACAGAGCAGTTCTTC; CDR3aa: CASRGETEQFF
j_gene: TRBJ2-3; d_gene: TRBD1; v_gene: TRBV6-4; abundance: -; CDR3nt: TGTGCCAGCAGTGAGACAGGGGGCACAGATACGCAGTATTTT; CDR3aa: CASSETGGTDTQYF
j_gene: TRBJ2-3; d_gene: -; v_gene: TRBV2; abundance: -; CDR3nt: TGTGCCAGCAGTGAATCTTCCACAGATACGCAGTATTTT; CDR3aa: CASSESSTDTQYF
j_gene: TRBJ2-5; d_gene: TRBD2; v_gene: TRBV19; abundance: -; CDR3nt: TGTGCCAGTAGTATAGGGGCGGGAGGGCCGGAGACCCAGTACTTC; CDR3aa: CASSIGAGGPETQYF
j_gene: TRBJ1-2; d_gene: -; v_gene: TRBV11-2; abundance: -; CDR3nt: TGTGCCAGCAGCTACGTAGGTGGGAGCTATGGCTACACCTTC; CDR3aa: CASSYVGGSYGYTF
j_gene: TRBJ2-1; d_gene: -; v_gene: TRBV29-1; abundance: -; CDR3nt: TGCAGCGTGCGAAGGGGGAGCTCCTACAATGAGCAGTTCTTC; CDR3aa: CSVRRGSSYNEQFF
j_gene: TRBJ2-1; d_gene: TRBD2; v_gene: TRBV7-3; abundance: few; CDR3nt: TGTGCCAGCAGCCCCGGGACTAGGAGAAGAAATGAGCAGTTCTTC; CDR3aa: CASSPGTRRRNEQFF
j_gene: TRBJ2-5; d_gene: TRBD2; v_gene: TRBV7-7; abundance: -; CDR3nt: TGTGCCAGCAGCTTCGGACTAGCGGCAGAGACCCAGTACTTC; CDR3aa: CASSFGLAAETQYF
j_gene: TRBJ2-7; d_gene: TRBD1; v_gene: TRBV5-4; abundance: few; CDR3nt: TGTGCCAGCAGCTTAACACCGGGACAGAGCTACGAGCAGTACTTC; CDR3aa: CASSLTPGQSYEQYF
j_gene: TRBJ2-1; d_gene: -; v_gene: TRBV30; abundance: -; CDR3nt: TGTGCCTGGAGTGTACTTGTGACAACTGAGCAGTTCTTC; CDR3aa: CAWSVLVTTEQFF
j_gene: TRBJ1-1; d_gene: -; v_gene: TRBV5-1; abundance: few; CDR3nt: TGCGCCAGCAGCTTCTCGGGGGGAGGGACTGAAGCTTTCTTT; CDR3aa: CASSFSGGGTEAFF
j_gene: TRBJ1-4; d_gene: -; v_gene: TRBV5-1; abundance: once; CDR3nt: TGCGCCAGCAGCTTGGTTGTCGGCTCGGAGGGGGAAAAACTGTTTTTT; CDR3aa: CASSLVVGSEGEKLFF
j_gene: TRBJ1-1; d_gene: -; v_gene: TRBV27; abundance: -; CDR3nt: TGTGCCAGCAGTTTACAGGGGCCCACTGAAGCTTTCTTT; CDR3aa: CASSLQGPTEAFF
j_gene: TRBJ2-6; d_gene: -; v_gene: TRBV27; abundance: -; CDR3nt: TGTGCCAGCGGGTTACCAGGGGCTGGGGCCAACGTCCTGACTTTC; CDR3aa: CASGLPGAGANVLTF
j_gene: TRBJ1-6; d_gene: -; v_gene: TRBV5-1; abundance: -; CDR3nt: TGCGCCAGCAGCTCGGAGGTGGCAGGGGATAATTCACCCCTCCACTTT; CDR3aa: CASSSEVAGDNSPLHF
j_gene: TRBJ1-5; d_gene: TRBD1; v_gene: TRBV6-6; abundance: once; CDR3nt: TGTGCCAGCAGATACATCGGGACAGGGCTCTTCAGGCCCCAGCATTTT; CDR3aa: CASRYIGTGLFRPQHF
j_gene: TRBJ2-3; d_gene: TRBD1; v_gene: TRBV5-1; abundance: -; CDR3nt: TGCGCCAGCAGCGCGACAGGGGCGACAGATACGCAGTATTTT; CDR3aa: CASSATGATDTQYF
j_gene: TRBJ2-5; d_gene: TRBD2; v_gene: TRBV2; abundance: -; CDR3nt: TGTGCCAGCAAGTCTTTGGCGGGAGGGAGGGAGACCCAGTACTTC; CDR3aa: CASKSLAGGRETQYF
j_gene: TRBJ1-5; d_gene: TRBD1; v_gene: TRBV27; abundance: -; CDR3nt: TGTGCCAGCAGGATAGGACAGGGGGCTAGTCAGCCCCAGCATTTT; CDR3aa: CASRIGQGASQPQHF
j_gene: TRBJ2-4; d_gene: -; v_gene: TRBV6-1; abundance: -; CDR3nt: TGTGCCAGCAGCCCCCCCCAGGGGTTTGACATTCAGTACTTC; CDR3aa: CASSPPQGFDIQYF
j_gene: TRBJ2-7; d_gene: -; v_gene: TRBV18; abundance: -; CDR3nt: TGTGCCAGCTCACCGGGGGGGCTCTACGAGCAGTACTTC; CDR3aa: CASSPGGLYEQYF
j_gene: TRBJ1-2; d_gene: -; v_gene: TRBV6-6; abundance: -; CDR3nt: TGTGCCAGCACCCCCGGGGGCTATGGCTACACCTTC; CDR3aa: CASTPGGYGYTF
j_gene: TRBJ2-1; d_gene: -; v_gene: TRBV5-1; abundance: -; CDR3nt: TGCGCCAGCAGCTTGTACATCAGCTACAATGAGCAGTTCTTC; CDR3aa: CASSLYISYNEQFF
j_gene: TRBJ1-4; d_gene: -; v_gene: TRBV28; abundance: few; CDR3nt: TGTGCCAGCAGTTTAGGTGCGGTTTCGACTAATGAAAAACTGTTTTTT; CDR3aa: CASSLGAVSTNEKLFF
j_gene: TRBJ2-3; d_gene: TRBD1; v_gene: TRBV6-4; abundance: -; CDR3nt: TGTGCCAGCAGTTTGGACAGGGGACCCACAGATACGCAGTATTTT; CDR3aa: CASSLDRGPTDTQYF
j_gene: TRBJ2-7; d_gene: -; v_gene: TRBV2; abundance: -; CDR3nt: TGTGCCAGCAGTGAAGACCCTACTAGCTATTCGTCTAACGAGCAGTACTTC; CDR3aa: CASSEDPTSYSSNEQYF
j_gene: TRBJ1-3; d_gene: TRBD1; v_gene: TRBV6-6; abundance: once; CDR3nt: TGTGCCAGCAGTTCAAACCGACAGGGGGGGGGAAACACCATATATTTT; CDR3aa: CASSSNRQGGGNTIYF
j_gene: TRBJ2-7; d_gene: TRBD2; v_gene: TRBV19; abundance: -; CDR3nt: TGTGCCAGTAGTCCTAGCGGGGGCCCATACGAGCAGTACTTC; CDR3aa: CASSPSGGPYEQYF